This T cell receptor (beta chain) was observed in a study of T cells in tumors and immune-related adverse events (dated by TCRdb to the early 2020s). This clone came up once. The clone's antigen remains unknown. No base quality information exists; no much larger clone differs at one position. Spanning cysteine to phenylalanine, the CDR3 consists of 15 amino acids. Just CDR3 DNA is preserved here, 45 bases in frame from base 1. Trimming takes 6 bases off V and 7 bases off J; junction bases not matched to a gene: 11. The germline V gene (reference sequence) supplies CDR1 SGHKS and CDR2 YYEKEE. The treatment or condition label corresponds to: nivolumab (PD-1 blockade) given before sampling. The DNeasy Blood and Tissue Kit was used to extract DNA from formalin-fixed paraffin-embedded specimens. The TCR beta locus was amplified and sequenced with the immunoSEQ assay, yielding bulk TCR Vbeta CDR3 data. On the study's bioinformatics: Non-productive CDR3s, sequences shorter than 7 amino acids, and those not starting with C or ending with F/W were excluded. Analysis was restricted to specimens with at least 1000 reads, and clonotypes were defined at the amino acid level. Clonality was computed as 1 minus Pielou's evenness. Library sizes were equalized by abundance-weighted random subsampling with replacement, which was repeated 100 times so that 95% confidence intervals could be reported. Repertoire overlap was quantified using the Morisita overlap index, and the top 40 clones per specimen were examined for overlap with the irAE. TCRdb took this table from immuneACCESS and kept in-frame rearrangements with V and J called. Such tables lack part of the clones; where checked against another copy, unresolved V genes explain under half of the gap, and the rest is unexplained. V and J calls and clone size come straight from that table; D and trimming were deduced from the DNA. The sample includes about 20,000 clones, with under 95% observed a single time. In total, the top ten clones hold about 1.4% of the sample.

The V and J segments used are TRBV5-5 and TRBJ2-2; TRBD2 matches 8 bases in the middle. The clonotype was recovered from a female donor with metastatic renal cell carcinoma. The sequences come from lymph node tissue, collected from a patient treated with anti-PD-1 therapy. CDR3 loop: CASKAGGLLLGELFF. At the DNA level, the sequence is TGTGCCAGCAAGGCGGGGGGCCTCCTGCTCGGGGAGCTGTTTTTT.